This record concerns one T cell receptor beta chain sequence. Its antigen is unknown. This record comes from a study of brain T cells in children with intractable seizures. Study-wide results and caveats: Pre- and post-surgery blood differed in depth, so pre-surgery absences may be undersampling.

V was cut by 2 bases and J by 7 bases, with 11 bases left in between. Germline loops: CDR1 LGHDT, CDR2 YNNKEL (reference sequence). This CDR3 is 14 amino acids long. Data came from immunoSEQ multiplex PCR; TCRdb stores just in-frame clones and leaves some out. The sample yields some 80,000 clones, around 91% seen once. Only cases whose brain tissue showed the highest T cell transcript signatures were sequenced. At least one anti-epileptic drug was given before surgery. J is TRBJ1-4 and V is TRBV3-1 (or the pseudogene TRBV3-2); D gene unclear. The TCR comes from a girl aged 2-9 years with Rasmussen encephalitis and intractable seizures. Material: peripheral blood, obtained at surgery. This CDR3 reads CASSQTRGSEKLFF. The CDR3 DNA reads TGTGCCAGCAGCCAAACCCGGGGAAGTGAAAAACTGTTTTTT.